The 24 T cell receptor beta chains below all came from one sample that was sequenced in a study of blood T cell repertoires in COVID-19. The method was immunoSEQ multiplex PCR; TCRdb's version includes in-frame clones alone and lacks a portion of them. Of fewer than 150,000 clones listed, about 86% are singletons. Sequencing was carried out using peripheral blood. The source of these receptors is a woman aged 40 to 49 with acute or convalescent COVID-19.

The J gene is TRBJ2-5, the V gene TRBV25-1; the D is unclear. The length of the CDR3 is 13 residues. CDR1 and CDR2 (germline): MGHDK, SYGVNS. V was cut by 4 bases and J by 5 bases, with 11 bases left in between. The DNA for the CDR3 is TGTGCCAGCAGTGCCAATAACTGGGAGACCCAGTACTTC. It is translated as CASSANNWETQYF. Full variable domain (missing parts from reference TRBV25-1 and TRBJ2-5): EADIYQTPRYLVIGTGKKITLECSQTMGHDKMYWYQQDPGMELHLIHYSYGVNSTEKGDLSSESTVSRIRTEHFPLTLESARPSHTSQYLCASSANNWETQYFGPGTRLLVL.

V usage is TRBV7-8 and J usage is TRBJ1-5; no firm D call. Trimming removed 0 bases from V and 1 base from J, with 10 bases in between. The germline gives CDR1 SGHVS, CDR2 FQNEAQ. The CDR3 extends over 16 amino acids. CDR3 bases: TGTGCCAGCAGCTTAGCCAGGATACCAAGCAATCAGCCCCAGCATTTT. Protein: CASSLARIPSNQPQHF.

CDR3 residues: CASNSQVQSSTEAFF. In nucleotides, the CDR3 is TGTGCCAGCAACTCTCAGGTCCAGTCGAGCACTGAAGCTTTCTTT. J is TRBJ1-1 and V is TRBV7-2, with D hard to call. The V gene lost 7 bases and the J gene lost 4 bases, with 19 bases spanning the gap. This CDR3 region has 15 residues. CDR1 is SGHTA and CDR2 is FQGNSA in the germline V gene.

The rearrangement links TRBV6-5 to TRBJ1-5, with 8 bases lining up with TRBD1. The CDR3 extends over 15 amino acids. J gave up 6 bases and V 7 bases, and 11 bases lay outside the gene matches. The germline gives CDR1 MNHEY, CDR2 SVGAGI. CDR3 region: CASILTGALPQPQHF. The DNA of the CDR3 is TGTGCCAGCATTCTGACAGGGGCGCTCCCTCAGCCCCAGCATTTT.

This clone was found a few times. V usage is TRBV7-2 and J usage is TRBJ1-3; D remains unclear. The germline gives CDR1 SGHTA, CDR2 FQGNSA. This CDR3 region has 13 residues. V lost 4 bases, J lost 4 bases, and 8 bases lay in between. Written as DNA, the CDR3 is TGTGCCAGCAGCTATGAGCGGGGAAACACCATATATTTT. Its translation is CASSYERGNTIYF. The whole variable domain, remainder taken from reference TRBV7-2 and TRBJ1-3, is GAGVSQSPSNKVTEKGKDVELRCDPISGHTALYWYRQSLGQGLEFLIYFQGNSAPDKSGLPSDRFSAERTGGSVSTLTIQRTQQEDSAVYLCASSYERGNTIYFGEGSWLTVV.

The rearrangement uses TRBV19 and TRBJ1-5; D is uncertain. Between the trimmed V and J ends, which lost 5 bases and 6 bases, there was a span of 11 bases. The CDR3 is 13 residues long. Germline V gives CDR1 LNHDA, CDR2 SQIVND (reference sequence). In DNA form, the CDR3 reads TGTGCCAGTAGTGAGATCCGGGGTCAGCCCCAGCATTTT. It translates to CASSEIRGQPQHF.

This chain links TRBV6-2 or TRBV6-3 with TRBJ2-3; TRBD2 matches at 8 bases. The trim removed 5 bases at V and 8 bases at J, leaving 6 bases unmatched. The CDR3 is 13 amino acids. The V gene's germline CDR1 is MNHEY and CDR2 SVGEGT. In nucleotides, the CDR3 is TGTGCCAGCAGTGCCCTAGCGGGTTTTACGCAGTATTTT. This gives the protein CASSALAGFTQYF.

Here the CDR3 reads CASSPGSEQYF. CDR3 DNA: TGTGCCAGCAGCCCGGGGAGCGAGCAGTACTTC. V gene TRBV9 combines with J gene TRBJ2-7, with D possibly TRBD2 on 5 matching bases. CDR1 is SGDLS and CDR2 is YYNGEE in the germline V gene. CDR3 length: 11 residues. Trimming took 4 bases from V and 6 from J, leaving 8 bases between them.

The gene calls are TRBV4-3 and TRBJ1-2, with D uncertain. Trimming pared 0 bases from V and 8 bases from J, leaving 13 bases between. CDR1 and CDR2 (germline): LGHNA, YSLEER. The CDR3 is 14 amino acids. CDR3 DNA: TGCGCCAGCAGCCAAGATTTAGACTTCGAAGGCTACACCTTC. Translation: CASSQDLDFEGYTF.

The chain is built from TRBV27 and TRBJ2-7, with 9 nucleotides matching TRBD1. This CDR3 has 15 residues. Germline CDR1 and CDR2: MNHEY and SMNVEV (reference sequence). With V trimmed by 7 bases and J by 4 bases, 11 bases remained unmatched. The CDR3 DNA reads as TGTGCCAGCAAACGACCGGGACAGGGACCTTACGAGCAGTACTTC. The encoded protein is CASKRPGQGPYEQYF.

V is TRBV7-9 and J is TRBJ1-2; D call uncertain. The CDR3 spans 11 residues. V lost 4 bases and J lost 4, with 4 bases in between. From germline, CDR1 is SEHNR and CDR2 FQNEAQ (reference sequence). This chain's CDR3 is CASSYSYGYTF. The CDR3 bases are TGTGCCAGCAGCTACAGCTATGGCTACACCTTC.

This clone was picked up one time. The J gene is TRBJ2-7, the V gene TRBV5-1; 15 bases line up with TRBD2. V lost 2 bases and J lost 1; bases outside the gene matches: 4. There are 17 residues in the CDR3. Germline CDR1 SGHRS, CDR2 YFSETQ. In DNA, the CDR3 is TGCGCCAGCAGCTTACGGACTAGCGGGGGGGAGTCCTACGAGCAGTACTTC. This gives the protein CASSLRTSGGESYEQYF.

This clone was detected only a few times. The chain combines TRBV27 with TRBJ2-2; a possible D gene is TRBD2 (5 bases). This CDR3 region has 15 residues. The ends were cut back, 4 bases at V and 6 bases at J, with 15 bases in the middle. Germline V lookup: CDR1 MNHEY, CDR2 SMNVEV (reference sequence). Written as DNA, the CDR3 is TGTGCCAGCAGTTCGGTCCCTCGGGGTCCCGGGGAGCTGTTTTTT. Its protein product is CASSSVPRGPGELFF.

The rearrangement joins TRBV4-1 to TRBJ1-6, with TRBD1 identical over 7 bases. Losses at the gene ends were 0 bases for V and 7 bases for J; bases not matched to a gene: 3. The CDR3 has 15 residues. CDR1 and CDR2 from the germline V gene are MGHRA and YSYEKL. CDR3: CASSQDRGYNSPLHF. The CDR3 DNA is TGCGCCAGCAGCCAAGACAGGGGGTACAATTCACCCCTCCACTTT.

V gene TRBV2 combines with J gene TRBJ2-1; possible D gene TRBD1, 7 bases. The CDR3 covers 14 residues. The V gene lost 7 bases and the J gene lost 4 bases, with 14 bases spanning the gap. CDR1 and CDR2 from the germline V gene are SNHLY and FYNNEI. The CDR3 bases are TGTGCCAGCAATAGGCAGGGGGGTTACAATGAGCAGTTCTTC. Translated, it gives CASNRQGGYNEQFF.

V usage is TRBV28 and J usage is TRBJ1-1; tentative D call: TRBD1 (6 bases). The CDR3 length is 14 residues. V was clipped by 3 bases and J by 4 bases, with 12 bases between them. The germline V gene has CDR1 MDHEN and CDR2 SYDVKM. The DNA of the CDR3 is TGTGCCAGCAGTTTGCAGATCAGGGGCACTGAAGCTTTCTTT. It encodes CASSLQIRGTEAFF.

This rearrangement joins TRBV28 to TRBJ1-2; 10 positions agree with TRBD1. The CDR3 has 15 amino acids. The germline V gene encodes CDR1 MDHEN and CDR2 SYDVKM. Trimming took 5 bases from V and 6 from J; bases not matched to a gene: 9. This chain's CDR3 is CASSARDRGNHGYTF. CDR3 nucleotides: TGTGCCAGCAGTGCCCGGGACAGGGGAAACCATGGCTACACCTTC.

This sequence joins TRBV18 and TRBJ1-6; D is undetermined. Trimming stripped 2 bases from V and 9 bases from J, with 23 bases between. Germline-derived CDR1 and CDR2 are KGHSH and LQKENI. CDR3 length: 18 amino acids. CDR3 loop: CASSPTTRVADNSSPLHF. In nucleotides, the CDR3 is TGTGCCAGCTCACCAACTACGAGGGTGGCGGATAATTCTTCACCCCTCCACTTT. The variable domain in full, with the rest retrieved from reference TRBV18 and TRBJ1-6, is NAGVMQNPRHLVRRRGQEARLRCSPMKGHSHVYWYRQLPEEGLKFMVYLQKENIIDESGMPKERFSAEFPKEGPSILRIQQVVRGDSAAYFCASSPTTRVADNSSPLHFGNGTRLTVT.

The chain employs TRBV27 and TRBJ1-2, with 8 bases lining up with TRBD1. The CDR3 consists of 18 residues. Germline CDR1 and CDR2: MNHEY and SMNVEV (reference sequence). V lost 3 bases, J lost 5 bases, and 17 bases stayed unmatched. CDR3 nucleotide sequence: TGTGCCAGCAGTTTTGGGCCGCTACAGGGGGGCGGGGAATATGGCTACACCTTC. Translation gives CASSFGPLQGGGEYGYTF.

This chain connects TRBV5-1 to TRBJ2-3; a weak D match, TRBD2 (7 bases). Trimming shortened V by 5 bases and J by 1 base, and 8 bases separated the two germline ends. Germline V CDR1 and CDR2: SGHRS, YFSETQ. The CDR3 length is 13 residues. As DNA, the CDR3 is TGCGCCAGCAGAGGGGGGGGCACAGATACGCAGTATTTT. Amino acids: CASRGGGTDTQYF.

This chain connects TRBV6-2 or TRBV6-3 to TRBJ1-1; D may be TRBD1 (5 bases). V dropped 4 bases and J dropped 0 bases, with 12 bases sitting between them. CDR1 is MNHEY and CDR2 is SVGEGT in the germline V gene. The CDR3 loop spans 15 amino acids. The CDR3 DNA sequence: TGTGCCAGCAGTTTGGGTTCCAGGGTGAACACTGAAGCTTTCTTT. This sequence encodes CASSLGSRVNTEAFF.

The CDR3 nucleotides are TGTGCCAGCAGCTTAGAGGTGCTAGCGGGAGGAACCTACGAGCAGTACTTC. Its protein product is CASSLEVLAGGTYEQYF. This chain connects TRBV7-2 to TRBJ2-7; 11 bases are a match to TRBD2. CDR1 and CDR2 from the germline V gene are SGHTA and FQGNSA. The CDR3 extends over 17 amino acids. The trim removed 1 base at V and 2 bases at J, leaving 7 bases unmatched.

The count of this clone is one. The chain couples TRBV4-2 to TRBJ2-2; tentative D call: TRBD2 (5 bases). V shed 3 bases and J shed 1 base, with 9 bases lying between them. The CDR3 extends over 15 amino acids. The germline V gene encodes CDR1 LGHNA and CDR2 YNFKEQ. The CDR3 nucleotides are TGTGCCAGCAGCCAGGCTAGCAGGAACACCGGGGAGCTGTTTTTT. Its translation: CASSQASRNTGELFF.

The V and J genes are TRBV19 and TRBJ1-1; 7 bases fit TRBD1. Germline CDR1 reads LNHDA; CDR2 reads SQIVND (reference sequence). The CDR3 is 14 amino acids. The trim removed 4 bases at V and 8 bases at J, leaving 10 bases unmatched. The CDR3 loop is CASSTGGGPREAFF. The CDR3 bases are TGTGCCAGTAGTACAGGGGGAGGTCCAAGGGAAGCTTTCTTT.